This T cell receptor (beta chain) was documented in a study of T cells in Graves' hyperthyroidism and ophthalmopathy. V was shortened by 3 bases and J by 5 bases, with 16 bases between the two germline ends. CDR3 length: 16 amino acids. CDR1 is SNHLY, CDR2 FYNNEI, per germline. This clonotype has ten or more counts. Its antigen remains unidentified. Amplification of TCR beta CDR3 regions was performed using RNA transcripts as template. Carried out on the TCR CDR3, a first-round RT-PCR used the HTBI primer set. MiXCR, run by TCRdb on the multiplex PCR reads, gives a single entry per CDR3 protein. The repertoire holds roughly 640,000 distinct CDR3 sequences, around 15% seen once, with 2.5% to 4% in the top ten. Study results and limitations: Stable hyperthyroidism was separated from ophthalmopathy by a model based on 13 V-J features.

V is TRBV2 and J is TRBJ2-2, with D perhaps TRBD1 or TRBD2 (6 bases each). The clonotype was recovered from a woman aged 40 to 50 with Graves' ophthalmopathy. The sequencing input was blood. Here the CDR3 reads CASSDPGRGLTGELFF. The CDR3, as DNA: TGTGCCAGCAGTGACCCTGGCAGGGGACTTACCGGGGAGCTGTTTTTT.